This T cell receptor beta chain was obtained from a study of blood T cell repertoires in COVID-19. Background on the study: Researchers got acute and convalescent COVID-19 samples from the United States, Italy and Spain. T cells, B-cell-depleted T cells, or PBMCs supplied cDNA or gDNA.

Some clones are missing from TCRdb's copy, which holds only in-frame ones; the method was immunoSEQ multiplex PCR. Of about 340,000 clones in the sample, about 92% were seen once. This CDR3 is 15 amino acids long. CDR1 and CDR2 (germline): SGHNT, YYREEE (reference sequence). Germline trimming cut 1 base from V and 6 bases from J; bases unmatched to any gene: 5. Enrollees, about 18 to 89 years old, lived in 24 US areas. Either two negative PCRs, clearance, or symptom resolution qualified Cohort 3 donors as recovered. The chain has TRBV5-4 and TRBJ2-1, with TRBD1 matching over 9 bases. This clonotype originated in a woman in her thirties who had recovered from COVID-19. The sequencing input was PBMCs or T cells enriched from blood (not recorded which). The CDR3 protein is CASSLTQGAVNEQFF. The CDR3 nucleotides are TGTGCCAGCAGCTTGACACAGGGGGCTGTCAATGAGCAGTTCTTC.